This passage covers 25 T cell receptor beta chains from one sample sequenced in a study of shared clonotypes between healthy human individuals (dated by TCRdb to 2018 to 2021). The library relied on the immunoSEQ multiplex PCR assay. As stored in TCRdb, this immuneACCESS dataset retains in-frame rearrangements with V and J assigned. A fraction of the clones does not appear; measured against another copy, unresolved V genes explain less than half of the discrepancy, and the remainder lacks a known reason. Here the sample has 2 million to 3 million clones; 80% to 95% occur a single time. About 0.38% of the sample comes from the top ten. Sequencing was done on a sample of naive CD4+ T cells from PBMCs. What the cell subset or site label conveys for this sample: CD45RA+ positively selected. These receptors were obtained from a man aged 18 to 29 in good health. Some clones in this sample may be carry-over from other donors' samples.

The J gene is TRBJ2-3, the V gene TRBV5-1; unclear D gene. This CDR3 contains 13 residues. The ends were cut back, 2 bases at V and 4 bases at J, with 8 bases in the middle. Germline V gene data show CDR1 as SGHRS and CDR2 as YFSETQ. The CDR3 nucleotides read TGCGCCAGCAGCTTTGGCCCATCAGATACGCAGTATTTT. This sequence encodes CASSFGPSDTQYF.

The chain has TRBV5-4 and TRBJ2-7, with D possibly being TRBD2 (6 bases). Germline lookup yields CDR1 SGHNT and CDR2 YYREEE (reference sequence). The ends were cut back, 3 bases at V and 1 base at J, with 8 bases in the middle. This CDR3 spans 13 amino acids. CDR3 sequence reads: CASSSSASYEQYF. The CDR3 DNA sequence: TGTGCCAGCAGCTCTAGCGCGTCCTACGAGCAGTACTTC.

The rearrangement links TRBV29-1 to TRBJ2-1; possible D gene TRBD1, 6 bases. Germline assignment: CDR1 SQVTM and CDR2 ANQGSEA. The CDR3 contains 14 residues. Trimming took off 2 bases at V and 15 bases at J, with 23 bases between the two ends. The CDR3 protein is CSVEKLGQPLLRFF. In DNA form, the CDR3 reads TGCAGCGTTGAAAAGTTAGGACAGCCCCTATTGAGGTTCTTC.

As concerns this clone: This CDR3 is also generated by other DNA sequences in the sample. The rearrangement links TRBV7-2 to TRBJ2-3; no clear D. V was shortened by 1 base and J by 0 bases, with 8 bases between the two germline ends. Germline V gene lookup returns CDR1 SGHTA and CDR2 FQGNSA. CDR3 length equals 15 residues. The CDR3 here is CASSLVSGSTDTQYF. Here the CDR3 DNA reads TGTGCCAGCAGCTTAGTTTCCGGGAGCACAGATACGCAGTATTTT.

This chain links TRBV6-1 with TRBJ2-7, with TRBD2 matching 11 bases. Germline values: CDR1 MNHNS, CDR2 SASEGT. Unmatched junction bases numbered 11, after V lost 4 bases and J lost 0 bases. There are 18 residues in the CDR3. CDR3 protein: CASSGMASGRRSSYEQYF. CDR3 sequence (DNA): TGTGCCAGCAGTGGTATGGCTAGCGGGAGGAGGAGCTCCTACGAGCAGTACTTC.

The chain carries TRBV5-1 and TRBJ1-1; 8 bases are shared with TRBD1. This CDR3 comprises 15 residues. Germline CDR1 is SGHRS and CDR2 is YFSETQ. Trimming took 7 bases from V and 3 from J; bases not matched to a gene: 11. CDR3 nucleotide sequence: TGCGCCAGCGGACACTTCGGACAGGGTGACACTGAAGCTTTCTTT. Its protein is CASGHFGQGDTEAFF.

This clone turned up a few times. The chain couples TRBV27 to TRBJ1-1; no clear D. The V and J ends lost 5 bases and 3 bases respectively, with 16 bases between them. Germline V gene sequence: CDR1 MNHEY, CDR2 SMNVEV (reference sequence). CDR3 length: 15 amino acids. The CDR3 loop is CASSRRYGSDTEAFF. CDR3 DNA sequence: TGTGCCAGCAGTAGGCGTTATGGCAGTGACACTGAAGCTTTCTTT.

The chain has TRBV15 and TRBJ2-7; D is unresolved. V was trimmed by 0 bases and J by 2 bases, leaving 17 bases between them. This CDR3 region has 17 residues. In germline, CDR1 is LNHNV, CDR2 YYDKDF (reference sequence). This chain's CDR3 is CATSREWADKSPYEQYF. The CDR3 nucleotides read TGTGCCACCAGCAGAGAATGGGCTGATAAGTCCCCCTACGAGCAGTACTTC.

The chain combines TRBV27 with TRBJ2-3; 11 positions agree with TRBD2. The CDR3 has 16 amino acids. Germline V gives CDR1 MNHEY, CDR2 SMNVEV (reference sequence). V was clipped by 3 bases and J by 2 bases; unmatched bases: 4. This CDR3 is CASSFSSGRYTDTQYF. The CDR3 DNA reads TGTGCCAGCAGTTTTTCTAGCGGGAGGTACACAGATACGCAGTATTTT.

For this clone: Other DNA variants within this sample encode the same CDR3. This chain connects TRBV18 to TRBJ2-7, with a possible D match to TRBD2 (6 bases). The germline V and J ends were trimmed by 4 bases and 3 bases, with 10 bases remaining between them. Germline CDR1 and CDR2: KGHSH and LQKENI. The CDR3 spans 13 residues. The CDR3 DNA is TGTGCCAGCTCACGCCCCGGGGGCTACGAGCAGTACTTC. Amino acid sequence: CASSRPGGYEQYF.

The rearrangement uses TRBV5-1 and TRBJ1-2; the D is unclear. The CDR3 is 14 residues long. Trimming pared 2 bases from V and 2 bases from J, leaving 10 bases between. Germline CDR1 is SGHRS and CDR2 is YFSETQ. DNA for the CDR3: TGCGCCAGCAGCTTTGGGAGCGTCAACTATGGCTACACCTTC. Translated, it gives CASSFGSVNYGYTF.

The CDR3 DNA reads as TGTGCCAGCAGCTCGGGACAGGGGATGGCCAATGAGCAGTTCTTC. Amino acids: CASSSGQGMANEQFF. V is TRBV5-4 and J is TRBJ2-1; 10 positions agree with TRBD1. V shed 3 bases and J 6 bases; nucleotides not matched to a gene: 6. Looked up from germline, CDR1 is SGHNT and CDR2 is YYREEE (reference sequence). CDR3 length: 15 amino acids.

In the case of this clone: At the DNA level, this CDR3 is encoded by other sequences in the same sample as well. The chain combines TRBV7-3 with TRBJ2-7; no reliable D call. V was pared by 0 bases and J by 2 bases, with 8 bases between. CDR1 SGHTA and CDR2 FQGTGA come from the germline V gene. This CDR3 is 14 amino acids long. The CDR3 protein is CASSLTPGAYEQYF. CDR3 nucleotide sequence: TGTGCCAGCAGCTTAACCCCGGGTGCCTACGAGCAGTACTTC.

The chain joins TRBV28 to TRBJ2-7, with D perhaps assigned TRBD1 or TRBD2 (6 bases each). Trimming pared 5 bases from V and 4 bases from J, leaving 15 bases between. This CDR3 has 14 residues. Germline loops: CDR1 MDHEN, CDR2 SYDVKM. In DNA, the CDR3 is TGTGCCAGCAGTCAAACCAGAGGGGGGTACGAGCAGTACTTC. Its protein is CASSQTRGGYEQYF. Complete variable domain (other parts from reference TRBV28 and TRBJ2-7): DVKVTQSSRYLVKRTGEKVFLECVQDMDHENMFWYRQDPGLGLRLIYFSYDVKMKEKGDIPEGYSVSREKKERFSLILESASTNQTSMYLCASSQTRGGYEQYFGPGTRLTVT.

The rearrangement joins TRBV5-1 to TRBJ2-6; a weak D match, TRBD2 (6 bases). From germline, CDR1 is SGHRS and CDR2 YFSETQ. CDR3 size: 16 residues. V lost 3 bases, J lost 4 bases, and 14 bases lay in between. CDR3 DNA: TGCGCCAGCAGCTCCCTCTCGGGGGTCGGGGCCAACGTCCTGACTTTC. This translates into CASSSLSGVGANVLTF. The variable domain in full, with the rest retrieved from reference TRBV5-1 and TRBJ2-6, is KAGVTQTPRYLIKTRGQQVTLSCSPISGHRSVSWYQQTPGQGLQFLFEYFSETQRNKGNFPGRFSGRQFSNSRSEMNVSTLELGDSALYLCASSSLSGVGANVLTFGAGSRLTVL.

The count of this clone is one. The rearrangement links TRBV19 to TRBJ1-5; tentatively, D is TRBD1 (5 bases). CDR1 is LNHDA, CDR2 SQIVND, per germline (reference sequence). This CDR3 has 19 residues. V shed 5 bases and J shed 2 bases, with 25 bases lying between them. The CDR3 DNA sequence: TGTGCCAGTAGTGGGGGGGAGGGGTCGGCTCGACCGGGCAATCAGCCCCAGCATTTT. As protein: CASSGGEGSARPGNQPQHF.

V usage is TRBV29-1 and J usage is TRBJ2-3; unclear D gene. Germline CDR1 is SQVTM and CDR2 is ANQGSEA. CDR3 length: 13 amino acids. V shed 4 bases and J shed 4 bases, with 12 bases lying between them. For the CDR3, the DNA is TGCAGCGTTGGCCCAAAGTTGGCAGATACGCAGTATTTT. This translates into CSVGPKLADTQYF.

This chain connects TRBV5-6 to TRBJ2-3; D gene unclear. Germline CDR1 reads SGHDT; CDR2 reads YYEEEE. The CDR3 extends over 14 amino acids. Trimming removed 1 base at V and 0 bases at J, with 6 bases between. CDR3 region: CASSLYGSTDTQYF. DNA of the CDR3: TGTGCCAGCAGCTTGTACGGAAGCACAGATACGCAGTATTTT. Full variable domain (remainder filled in from reference TRBV5-6 and TRBJ2-3): DAGVTQSPTHLIKTRGQQVTLRCSPKSGHDTVSWYQQALGQGPQFIFQYYEEEERQRGNFPDRFSGHQFPNYSSELNVNALLLGDSALYLCASSLYGSTDTQYFGPGTRLTVL.

This rearrangement joins TRBV18 to TRBJ2-7, with D possibly matching TRBD2 (5 bases). The germline gives CDR1 KGHSH, CDR2 LQKENI. CDR3 size: 14 residues. V lost 1 base and J lost 9, with 16 bases in between. Written as DNA, the CDR3 is TGTGCCAGCTCACCACTTCCGTCCCAAGAGGGGCAGTACTTC. This encodes CASSPLPSQEGQYF.

The rearrangement uses TRBV2 and TRBJ2-4; TRBD2 matches 10 bases. Trimming removed 6 bases from V and 4 bases from J; junction bases left unmatched: 9. The germline V gene has CDR1 SNHLY and CDR2 FYNNEI. The CDR3 sequence is 16 residues long. The CDR3 DNA follows: TGTGCCAGCAGGGCCGCCGGGACTAGCGCGAAAAACATTCAGTACTTC. Translating gives CASRAAGTSAKNIQYF.

This clone was observed once. The J gene is TRBJ1-2, the V gene TRBV6-4; 7 bases align to TRBD1. This CDR3 is 14 amino acids long. V trimming: 9 bases; J trimming: 4 bases; junction bases outside the gene matches: 11. Germline V gene sequence: CDR1 MRHNA, CDR2 SNTAGT. CDR3 coding DNA: TGTGCCAGTGGAGAACCGGGACAGAGCTATGGCTACACCTTC. It yields the protein CASGEPGQSYGYTF.

This chain links TRBV5-3 with TRBJ2-7; D is possibly TRBD2 (6 bases). TRBV5-3 is designated an ORF whose function remains uncertain. V was trimmed by 3 bases and J by 2 bases, leaving 15 bases between them. The CDR3 runs 15 residues. The CDR3 sequence: CARSSGSSATYEQYF. The CDR3 nucleotides read TGTGCCAGAAGCTCGGGGTCTAGCGCTACCTACGAGCAGTACTTC.

About this clone itself: The sample contains more than one DNA sequence encoding this CDR3. The chain links TRBV28 to TRBJ1-3; 10 bases are shared with TRBD1. Germline lookup yields CDR1 MDHEN and CDR2 SYDVKM. V trimming: 5 bases; J trimming: 0 bases; junction bases outside the gene matches: 4. This CDR3 comprises 16 residues. CDR3 sequence: CASSPRTGGSGNTIYF. The CDR3 bases are TGTGCCAGCAGTCCGCGGACAGGGGGCTCTGGAAACACCATATATTTT. The full variable domain, completed using reference TRBV28 and TRBJ1-3, is DVKVTQSSRYLVKRTGEKVFLECVQDMDHENMFWYRQDPGLGLRLIYFSYDVKMKEKGDIPEGYSVSREKKERFSLILESASTNQTSMYLCASSPRTGGSGNTIYFGEGSWLTVV.

Only one count was recorded for this clone. The V call is TRBV7-8, the J call TRBJ2-7; tentative D call: TRBD1 (8 bases). V lost 4 bases, J lost 6 bases, and 34 bases lay in between. Germline V lookup: CDR1 SGHVS, CDR2 FQNEAQ. This CDR3 region has 20 residues. CDR3 bases: TGTGCCAGCAGCTATCCCGGGAACACAGGGGGGGAGGGCCTCCTCCTCGAGCAGTACTTC. Encoded protein: CASSYPGNTGGEGLLLEQYF.

This chain links TRBV25-1 with TRBJ2-5; a weak D match, TRBD1 (6 bases). Per germline, CDR1 MGHDK and CDR2 SYGVNS. V dropped 4 bases and J dropped 4 bases, with 7 bases sitting between them. This CDR3 has 12 amino acids. CDR3 bases: TGTGCCAGCAGTGGACAGGTAGAGACCCAGTACTTC. This gives the protein CASSGQVETQYF.